This TCR beta chain came from a study of shared clonotypes between healthy human individuals. The donors were adults (healthy and HIV-negative) with no recent acute infections or vaccinations. CDR1 is SGHNT, CDR2 YYREEE, per germline (reference sequence). The CDR3 has 16 amino acids. V lost 0 bases to trimming and J lost 5 bases; unmatched junction nucleotides: 4. Genomic DNA (from each subset) was split evenly across several immunoSEQ plates. TCRdb keeps only in-frame clones here, not all; method: immunoSEQ multiplex PCR. The profile covers about 380,000 clones, with around 96% appearing a single time and about 0.32% taken by the ten largest. A remark on this clone: Its antigen is as yet unknown.

Findings and limits, study-wide: Naive CD4 clonotypes overlapped across a handful of donors at around 4.7%. In the sorted subsets, rarefaction showed sequencing was incomplete despite large depth.

The chain employs TRBV5-4 and TRBJ2-7, with 14 bases aligning to TRBD2. The sequence derives from a man younger than 45 in good health. The sample consisted of memory CD8+ T cells sorted from blood. Subset noted: CD45RO+ cells pooled with CCR7-negative TemRA cells. CDR3 amino acids: CASSLGGLAGAHEQYF. For the CDR3, the DNA is TGTGCCAGCAGCTTGGGGGGACTAGCGGGAGCTCACGAGCAGTACTTC.